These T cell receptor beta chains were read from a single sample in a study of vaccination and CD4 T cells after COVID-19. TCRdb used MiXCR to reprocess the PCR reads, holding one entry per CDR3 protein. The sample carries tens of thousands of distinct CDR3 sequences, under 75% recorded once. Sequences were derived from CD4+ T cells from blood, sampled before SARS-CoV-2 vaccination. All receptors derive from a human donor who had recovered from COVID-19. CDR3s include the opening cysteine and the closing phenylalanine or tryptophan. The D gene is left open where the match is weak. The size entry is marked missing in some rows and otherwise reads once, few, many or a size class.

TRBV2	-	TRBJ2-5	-	TGTGCCAGCAGTGAAAGGGGAGCGTCAGAGACCCAGTACTTC	CASSERGASETQYF
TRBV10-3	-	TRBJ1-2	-	TGTGCCATCAGTGAGTCATCAACGTCAGGGGTCTATGGCTACACCTTC	CAISESSTSGVYGYTF
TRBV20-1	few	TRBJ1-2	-	TGCAGTGCGGCTCAGGGGCCTACCTATGGCTACACCTTC	CSAAQGPTYGYTF
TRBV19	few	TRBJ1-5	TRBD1	TGTGCCAGTAGTAATGACAGGGGAGTTCATCAGCCCCAGCATTTT	CASSNDRGVHQPQHF
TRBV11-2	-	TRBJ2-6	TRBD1	TGTGCCAGCAGCCCAGGGACAGGGAGACCCGGGGCCAACGTCCTGACTTTC	CASSPGTGRPGANVLTF
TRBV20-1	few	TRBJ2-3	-	TGCAGTGCTATAGCGATGAGCACAGATACGCAGTATTTT	CSAIAMSTDTQYF
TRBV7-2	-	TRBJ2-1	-	TGTGCCAGCAGCCAACGACAGGCGACCTACAATGAGCAGTTCTTC	CASSQRQATYNEQFF
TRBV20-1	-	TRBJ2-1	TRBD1	TGCAGTGCTAGCGGGACAGGGGTTTACAATGAGCAGTTCTTC	CSASGTGVYNEQFF
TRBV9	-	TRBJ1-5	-	TGTGCCAGCATTTGCAATCAGCCCCAGCATTTT	CASICNQPQHF
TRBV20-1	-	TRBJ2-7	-	TGCAGTGGTTTTCGAGCGCTTGACAACTACGAGCAGTACTTC	CSGFRALDNYEQYF
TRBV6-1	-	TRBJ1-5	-	TGTGCCACCGCTCGGGCTAACAAGCCCCAGCATTTT	CATARANKPQHF
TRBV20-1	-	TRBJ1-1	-	TGCAGTGCAGACTCAGGGGCCTCTGGGGCTTTCTTT	CSADSGASGAFF
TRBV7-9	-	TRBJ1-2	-	TGTGCCAGCAGCTGGGGAAGGGAAACGTATGGCTACACCTTC	CASSWGRETYGYTF
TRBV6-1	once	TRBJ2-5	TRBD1	TGTGCCAGCAGTAGAGGGGTTAGGACAGGGCTACAAGAGACCCAGTACTTC	CASSRGVRTGLQETQYF
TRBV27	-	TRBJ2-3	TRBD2	TGTGCCAGCAGTTCGTTAGCGGGAGGGCCATCTGCAGATACGCAGTATTTT	CASSSLAGGPSADTQYF
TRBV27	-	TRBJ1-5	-	TGTGCCAGCAGTCTACGGAATCAGCCCCAGCATTTT	CASSLRNQPQHF
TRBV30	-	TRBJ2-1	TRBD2	TGTGCCTGGACCCCCCCGCGGGAGGGCCGCGATGAGCAGTTCTTC	CAWTPPREGRDEQFF
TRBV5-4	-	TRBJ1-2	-	TGTGCCAGCAGCTTGGCGGGGGCTAACTATGGCTACACCTTC	CASSLAGANYGYTF
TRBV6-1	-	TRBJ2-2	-	TGTGCCAGCAGTGATCCGAACACCGGGGAGCTGTTTTTT	CASSDPNTGELFF
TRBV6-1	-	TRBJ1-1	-	TGTGCCAGCAGTGAATTGAGGGGCACTGAAGCTTTCTTT	CASSELRGTEAFF
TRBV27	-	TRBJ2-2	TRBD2	TGTGCCAGCAGTCGAAGAACTAGCGGGAGGAACACCGGGGAGCTGTTTTTT	CASSRRTSGRNTGELFF
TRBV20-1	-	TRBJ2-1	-	TGCAGTGCTAGAGATTGGCGAGGAAGGAATGAGCAGTTCTTC	CSARDWRGRNEQFF
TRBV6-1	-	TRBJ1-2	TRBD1	TGTGCCAGCTCCCCCGGGACAGTTAACTATGGCTACACCTTC	CASSPGTVNYGYTF
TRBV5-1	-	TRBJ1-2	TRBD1	TGCGCCAGCAGCCCTCTGGACAGGGCCTATGGCTACACCTTC	CASSPLDRAYGYTF
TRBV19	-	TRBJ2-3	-	TGTGCCAGTAAGGGGGCAGATACGCAGTATTTT	CASKGADTQYF